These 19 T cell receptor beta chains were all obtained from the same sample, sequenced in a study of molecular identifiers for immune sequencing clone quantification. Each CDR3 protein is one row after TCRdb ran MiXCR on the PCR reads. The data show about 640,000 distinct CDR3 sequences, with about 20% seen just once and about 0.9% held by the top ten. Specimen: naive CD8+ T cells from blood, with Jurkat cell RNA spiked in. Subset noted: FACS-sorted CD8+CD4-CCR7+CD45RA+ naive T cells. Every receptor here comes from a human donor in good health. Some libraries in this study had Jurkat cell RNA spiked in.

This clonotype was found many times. In nucleotides, the CDR3 is TGTGCCAGCAGGCTTGGGTACAATGAGCAGTTCTTC. The encoded protein is CASRLGYNEQFF. This chain connects TRBV7-2 to TRBJ2-1; D not resolved. With 6 bases removed from V and 4 bases from J, the gap between germline ends came to 7 bases. The CDR3 is 12 residues long. The germline gives CDR1 SGHTA, CDR2 FQGNSA. Based on the CDR3 plus reference TRBV7-2 and TRBJ2-1, the full variable domain is GAGVSQSPSNKVTEKGKDVELRCDPISGHTALYWYRQSLGQGLEFLIYFQGNSAPDKSGLPSDRFSAERTGGSVSTLTIQRTQQEDSAVYLCASRLGYNEQFFGPGTRLTVL.

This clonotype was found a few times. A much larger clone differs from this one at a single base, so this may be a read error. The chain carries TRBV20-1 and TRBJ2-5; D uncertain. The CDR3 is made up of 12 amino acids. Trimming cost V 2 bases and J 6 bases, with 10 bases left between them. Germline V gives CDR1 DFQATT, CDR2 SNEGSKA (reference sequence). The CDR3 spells CSARRSAKTQYF. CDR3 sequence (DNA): TGCAGTGCTAGACGGTCTGCGAAGACCCAGTACTTC.

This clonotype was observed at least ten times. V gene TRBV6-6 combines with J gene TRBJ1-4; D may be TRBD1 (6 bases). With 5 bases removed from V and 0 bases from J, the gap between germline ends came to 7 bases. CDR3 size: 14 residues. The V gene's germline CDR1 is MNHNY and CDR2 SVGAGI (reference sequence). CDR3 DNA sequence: TGTGCCAGCAGTGGGACATCAACTAATGAAAAACTGTTTTTT. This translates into CASSGTSTNEKLFF.

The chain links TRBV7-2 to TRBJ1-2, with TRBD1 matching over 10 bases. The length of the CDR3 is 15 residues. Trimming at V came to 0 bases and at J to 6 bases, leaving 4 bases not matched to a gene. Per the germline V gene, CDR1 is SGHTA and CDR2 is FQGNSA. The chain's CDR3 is CASSLALTGGHGYTF. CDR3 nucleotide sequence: TGTGCCAGCAGCTTAGCGCTGACAGGGGGCCATGGCTACACCTTC.

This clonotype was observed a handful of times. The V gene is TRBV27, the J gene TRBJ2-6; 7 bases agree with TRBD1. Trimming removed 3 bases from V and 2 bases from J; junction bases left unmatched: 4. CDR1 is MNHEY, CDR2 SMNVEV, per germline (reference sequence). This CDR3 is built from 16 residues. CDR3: CASSLGTGAGANVLTF. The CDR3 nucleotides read TGTGCCAGCAGTTTGGGCACAGGGGCTGGGGCCAACGTCCTGACTTTC.

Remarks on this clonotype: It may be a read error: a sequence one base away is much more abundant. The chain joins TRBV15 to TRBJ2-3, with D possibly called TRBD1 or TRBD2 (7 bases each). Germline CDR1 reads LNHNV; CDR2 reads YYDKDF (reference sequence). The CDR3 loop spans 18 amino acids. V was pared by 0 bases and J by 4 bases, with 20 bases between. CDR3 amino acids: CATSRDREGRGYPDTQYF. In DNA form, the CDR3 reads TGTGCCACCAGCAGAGATAGGGAGGGCAGGGGGTACCCAGATACGCAGTATTTT.

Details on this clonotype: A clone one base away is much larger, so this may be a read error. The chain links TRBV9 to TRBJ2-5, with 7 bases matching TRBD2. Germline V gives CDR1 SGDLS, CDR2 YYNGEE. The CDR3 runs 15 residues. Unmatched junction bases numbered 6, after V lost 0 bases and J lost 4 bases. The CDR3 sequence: CASSVGLAVRETQYF. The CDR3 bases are TGTGCCAGCAGCGTAGGCCTAGCGGTCCGAGAGACCCAGTACTTC.

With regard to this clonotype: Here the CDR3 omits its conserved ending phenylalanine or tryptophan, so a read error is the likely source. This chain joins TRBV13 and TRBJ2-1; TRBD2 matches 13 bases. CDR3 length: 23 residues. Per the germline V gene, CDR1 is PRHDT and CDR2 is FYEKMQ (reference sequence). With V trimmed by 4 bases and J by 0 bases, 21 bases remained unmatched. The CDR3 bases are TGTGCCAGCAGCTCGCCCAACAGGGTCGGGACTAGCGGGAAATATGGCTCCTACAATGAGCAGTTCCTC. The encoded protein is CASSSPNRVGTSGKYGSYNEQFL.

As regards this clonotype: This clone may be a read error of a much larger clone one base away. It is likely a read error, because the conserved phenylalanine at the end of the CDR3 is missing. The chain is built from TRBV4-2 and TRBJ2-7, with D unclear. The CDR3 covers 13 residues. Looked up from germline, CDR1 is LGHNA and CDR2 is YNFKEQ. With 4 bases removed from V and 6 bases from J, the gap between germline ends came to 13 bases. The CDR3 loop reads CASSPYPGGEQYL. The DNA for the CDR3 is TGTGCCAGCAGCCCCTACCCGGGTGGCGAGCAGTACCTC.

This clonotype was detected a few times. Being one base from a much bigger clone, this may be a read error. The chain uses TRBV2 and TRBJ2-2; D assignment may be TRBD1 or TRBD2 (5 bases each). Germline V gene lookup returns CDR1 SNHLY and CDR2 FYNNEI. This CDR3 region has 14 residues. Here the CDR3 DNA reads TGTGCCAGCAGGATGACAGTACGGGCCGGGGAGCTGCTTTTT. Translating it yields CASRMTVRAGELLF.

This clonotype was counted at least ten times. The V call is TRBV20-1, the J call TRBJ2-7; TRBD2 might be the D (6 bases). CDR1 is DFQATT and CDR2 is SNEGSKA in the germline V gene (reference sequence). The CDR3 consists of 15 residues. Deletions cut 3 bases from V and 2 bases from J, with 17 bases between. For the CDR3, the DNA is TGCAGTGCTAGCTACAATAGCGGTCCACCCTACGAGCAGTACTTC. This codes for CSASYNSGPPYEQYF.

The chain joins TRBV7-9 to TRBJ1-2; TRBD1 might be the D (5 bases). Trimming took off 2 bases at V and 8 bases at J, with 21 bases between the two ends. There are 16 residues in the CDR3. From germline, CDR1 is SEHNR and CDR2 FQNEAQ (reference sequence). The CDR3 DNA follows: TGTGCCAGCAGCTTACTGGTGCAGGGCTACTTAGCGGGCTACACCTTC. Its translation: CASSLLVQGYLAGYTF.

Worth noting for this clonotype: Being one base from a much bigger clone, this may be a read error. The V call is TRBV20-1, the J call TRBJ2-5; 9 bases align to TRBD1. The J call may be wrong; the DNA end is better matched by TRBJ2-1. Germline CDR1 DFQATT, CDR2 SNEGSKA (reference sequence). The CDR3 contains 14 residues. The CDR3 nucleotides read TGCAGTGCTGAGGGACAGGGTTGGAAAGAGACCCAGTTCTTC. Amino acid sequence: CSAEGQGWKETQFF.

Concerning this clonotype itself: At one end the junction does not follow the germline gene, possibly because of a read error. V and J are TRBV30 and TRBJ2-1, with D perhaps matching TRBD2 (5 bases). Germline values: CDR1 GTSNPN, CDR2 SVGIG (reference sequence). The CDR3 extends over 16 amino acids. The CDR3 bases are TGTGCCTGGAGTGTTCGGGAACTAGTCACGTACAATGAGCAGTTGTTC. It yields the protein CAWSVRELVTYNEQLF. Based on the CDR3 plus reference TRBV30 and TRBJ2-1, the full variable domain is SQTIHQWPATLVQPVGSPLSLECTVEGTSNPNLYWYRQAAGRGLQLLFYSVGIGQISSEVPQNLSASRPQDRQFILSSKKLLLSDSGFYLCAWSVRELVTYNEQLFGPGTRLTVL.

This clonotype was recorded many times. In DNA form, the CDR3 reads TGCAGCGTTGCATTGGGTGCCAGGGGGCGAGGCGAGCAGTACTTC. This translates into CSVALGARGRGEQYF. The chain combines TRBV29-1 with TRBJ2-7; TRBD1 agrees at 8 bases. Germline V gene data show CDR1 as SQVTM and CDR2 as ANQGSEA. The V segment lost 4 bases and the J segment 6 bases; nucleotides outside the gene matches: 14. This CDR3 contains 15 residues.

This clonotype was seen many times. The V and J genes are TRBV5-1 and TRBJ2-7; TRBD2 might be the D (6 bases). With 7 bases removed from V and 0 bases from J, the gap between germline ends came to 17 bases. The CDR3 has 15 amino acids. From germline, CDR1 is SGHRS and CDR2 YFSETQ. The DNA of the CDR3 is TGCGCCAGCTCCGAATCGGGAGACACCTCCTACGAGCAGTACTTC. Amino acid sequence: CASSESGDTSYEQYF.

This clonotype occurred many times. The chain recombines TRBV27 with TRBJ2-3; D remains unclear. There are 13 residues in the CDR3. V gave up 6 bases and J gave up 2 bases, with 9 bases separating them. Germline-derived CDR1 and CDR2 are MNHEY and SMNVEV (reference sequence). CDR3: CASSPWDTDTQYF. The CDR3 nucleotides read TGTGCCAGCAGCCCGTGGGACACAGATACGCAGTATTTT.

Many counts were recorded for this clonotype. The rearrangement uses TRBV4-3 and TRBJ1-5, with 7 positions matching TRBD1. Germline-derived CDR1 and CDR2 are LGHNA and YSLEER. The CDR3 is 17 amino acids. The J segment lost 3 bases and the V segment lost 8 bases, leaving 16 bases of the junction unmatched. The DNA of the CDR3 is TGCGCCAGCTCCTCGACAGTGTCAGGGGGTGTCAATCAGCCCCAGCATTTT. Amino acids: CASSSTVSGGVNQPQHF.

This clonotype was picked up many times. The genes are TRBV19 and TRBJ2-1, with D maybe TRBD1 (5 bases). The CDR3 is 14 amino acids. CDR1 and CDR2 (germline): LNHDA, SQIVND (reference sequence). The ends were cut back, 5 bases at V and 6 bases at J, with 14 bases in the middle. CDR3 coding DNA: TGTGCCAGTAGTTCCCAGGGATGGGGCAATGAGCAGTTCTTC. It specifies CASSSQGWGNEQFF.